These 2 T cell receptor beta chains were all obtained from the same sample, sequenced in a study of intratumoral heterogeneity in liver cancer. Libraries were prepared by immunoSEQ multiplex PCR; TCRdb keeps only in-frame clonotypes and omits some of them. This sample has under 7,500 clones; over 55% occur once, and the top ten carry about two fifths. Each tumour sample represents a distinct, spatially separated region of the hepatocellular carcinoma nodule. Sequenced material: tumor tissue, taken before any cancer treatment. These TCRs come from a woman in her sixties or seventies with hepatocellular carcinoma.

This chain joins TRBV7-8 and TRBJ2-1; D ambiguous. The CDR3 sequence is 16 residues long. Germline CDR1 is SGHVS and CDR2 is FQNEAQ. V was trimmed by 4 bases and J by 3 bases, leaving 16 bases between them. The CDR3, as DNA: TGTGCCAGCAGCTCGACCGGAGCTTGGGGCTACAATGAGCAGTTCTTC. Its protein product is CASSSTGAWGYNEQFF.

The V and J genes are TRBV5-1 and TRBJ2-7; 7 positions agree with TRBD2. Germline CDR1 reads SGHRS; CDR2 reads YFSETQ. The CDR3 consists of 15 residues. With V trimmed by 1 base and J by 4 bases, 8 bases remained unmatched. This CDR3 is CASSLKWEGPYEQYF. The CDR3 DNA reads as TGCGCCAGCAGCTTGAAGTGGGAGGGCCCTTACGAGCAGTACTTC. The full variable domain, its missing parts supplied by reference TRBV5-1 and TRBJ2-7, is KAGVTQTPRYLIKTRGQQVTLSCSPISGHRSVSWYQQTPGQGLQFLFEYFSETQRNKGNFPGRFSGRQFSNSRSEMNVSTLELGDSALYLCASSLKWEGPYEQYFGPGTRLTVT.